The TCR beta chain described here comes from a study of cytomegalovirus exposure and HLA in healthy donors. The CDR3 spans 14 residues. Germline CDR1 and CDR2: SGHDT and YYEEEE. Unmatched junction bases numbered 5, after V lost 4 bases and J lost 5 bases. Amplification used 60 Vbeta primers and 13 Jbeta primers. Profiling relied on immunoSEQ multiplex PCR, and the TCRdb table lists in-frame clones only, not all of them. The sample records nearly 110,000 clones, around 71% being singletons. The specimen was PBMCs. The V call is TRBV5-6, the J call TRBJ1-3; 8 bases are a match to TRBD1. This receptor was identified in a boy aged 5-17 years in good health and CMV-seronegative. The CDR3 loop is CASSLTGGRNTIYF. The CDR3 nucleotides are TGTGCCAGCAGCCTCACAGGGGGACGAAACACCATATATTTT.